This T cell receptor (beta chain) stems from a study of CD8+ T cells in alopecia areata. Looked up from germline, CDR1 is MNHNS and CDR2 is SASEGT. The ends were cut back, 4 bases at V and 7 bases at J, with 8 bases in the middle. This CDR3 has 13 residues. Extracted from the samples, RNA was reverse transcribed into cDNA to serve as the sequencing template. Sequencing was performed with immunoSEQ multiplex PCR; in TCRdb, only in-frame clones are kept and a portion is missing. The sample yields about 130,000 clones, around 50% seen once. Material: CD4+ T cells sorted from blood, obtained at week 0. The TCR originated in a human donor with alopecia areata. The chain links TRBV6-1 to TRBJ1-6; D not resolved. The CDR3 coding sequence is TGTGCCAGCAGTGTGTCCGGGAATTCACCCCTCCACTTT. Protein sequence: CASSVSGNSPLHF.